This T cell receptor (beta chain) was profiled in a study of blood T cell repertoires in COVID-19. Study summary: PBMCs, B-cell-depleted T cells, or T cells were the source of the cDNA or gDNA that made up the material.

As handled by the study authors: Nucleated cell number was recorded as an estimate derived from reference gene primer amplification. Produced via immunoSEQ multiplex PCR; TCRdb's table is partial and in-frame only. V and J calls and clone size are given by that table; D and trimming were obtained from the DNA. The sample has 72,000 or so clones; approximately 86% are singletons. Unmatched junction bases numbered 8, after V lost 0 bases and J lost 3 bases. CDR3 length equals 16 residues. Germline-derived CDR1 and CDR2 are MNHNY and SVGAGI (reference sequence). In this sample, this clone turned up a few times.

The receptor comes from a woman between 55 and 75 years old with acute or convalescent COVID-19. Sequencing was performed on peripheral blood. The V and J genes are TRBV6-6 and TRBJ2-7; 7 bases line up with TRBD2. Here the CDR3 reads CASSYSLGGEGYEQYF. CDR3 DNA: TGTGCCAGCAGTTACTCACTGGGGGGGGAGGGCTACGAGCAGTACTTC.